This T cell receptor beta chain was profiled in a study of cytomegalovirus exposure and HLA in healthy donors. Whole-study findings and limits: The study dropped some indistinguishable V segments, TRBV6-2 and TRBV6-3 among them. Per a later analysis, about 17,000 TCR beta sequences showed association with HLA alleles at 0.05 false discovery rate. Researchers reported in a later analysis that a missense DCLRE1C variant was tied to TCR beta V- and J-gene trimming.

Despite likely unrecorded immune exposures, the donors were nominally healthy at the time of sampling. The CDR3 has 14 amino acids. Turning to this clone: Antigen specificity is unknown.

Amplification used 60 Vbeta primers and 13 Jbeta primers. Assay used: immunoSEQ multiplex PCR; TCRdb lists only in-frame clones, some missing. Of around 150,000 clones detected, more than 65% appear once; the ten largest clones hold roughly 4.5%. The rearrangement uses TRBV21-1 and TRBJ2-7; the table gives TRBD1 as D, unverified against the DNA. TRBV21-1 is described as a pseudogene. The sequence derives from a man between 18 and 29 years old in good health and CMV-seropositive. Sequenced: PBMCs. CDR3 in amino acids: CASSTGTPSYEQYV. The CDR3 region has the DNA TGTGCCAGCAGCACGGGGACACCTTCCTACGAGCAGTACGTC.